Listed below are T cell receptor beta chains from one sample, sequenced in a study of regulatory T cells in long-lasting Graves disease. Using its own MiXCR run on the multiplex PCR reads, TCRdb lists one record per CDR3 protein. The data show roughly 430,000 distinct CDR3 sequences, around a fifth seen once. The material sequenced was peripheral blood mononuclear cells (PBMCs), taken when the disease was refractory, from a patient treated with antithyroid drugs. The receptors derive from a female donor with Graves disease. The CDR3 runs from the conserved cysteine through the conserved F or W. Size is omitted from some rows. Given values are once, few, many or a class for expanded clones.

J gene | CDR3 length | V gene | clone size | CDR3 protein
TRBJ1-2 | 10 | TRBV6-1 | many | CASKEEAYTF
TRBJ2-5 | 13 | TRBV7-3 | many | CASSVTARGAQYF
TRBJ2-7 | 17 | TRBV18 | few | CASSPITSGSVPYEQYF
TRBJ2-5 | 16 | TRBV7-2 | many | CASSSDRSQGGETQYF
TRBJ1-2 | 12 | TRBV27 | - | CASSLQGVGYTF
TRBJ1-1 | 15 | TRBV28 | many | CASSFLQGLNTEAFF
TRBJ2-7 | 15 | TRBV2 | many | CASSVRGYGSSEQYF
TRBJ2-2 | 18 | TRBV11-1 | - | CASSLYRSGTGRSGELFF
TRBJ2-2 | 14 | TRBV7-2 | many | CASSLVGGTGELFF
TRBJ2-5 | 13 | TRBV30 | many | CAWSGRVGETQYF
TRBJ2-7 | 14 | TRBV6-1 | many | CASSEWGGSYEQYF
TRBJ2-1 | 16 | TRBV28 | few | CASSPRTSPRYNEQFF
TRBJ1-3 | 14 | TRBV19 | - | CASADRLSGNTIYF
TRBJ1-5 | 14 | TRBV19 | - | CASSIAAGYQPQHF
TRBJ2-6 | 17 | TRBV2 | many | CASGQTGGRSGANVLTF
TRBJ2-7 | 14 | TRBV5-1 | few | CASSLDSPTYEQYF
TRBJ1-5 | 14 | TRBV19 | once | CASSQGQIFGSQHF
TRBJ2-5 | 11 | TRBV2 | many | CASSDPETQYF
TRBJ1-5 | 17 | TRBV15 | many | CATSRGRPQGMGQPQHF
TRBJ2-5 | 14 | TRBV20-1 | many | CSARPLSGYETQYF
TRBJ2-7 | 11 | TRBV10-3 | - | CAINTGGEQYF
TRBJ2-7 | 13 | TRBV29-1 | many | CSVAGTSLDEQYF
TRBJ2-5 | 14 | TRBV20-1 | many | CSAIFSGAAETQYF
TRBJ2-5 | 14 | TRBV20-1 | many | CSARTVRGSETQYF
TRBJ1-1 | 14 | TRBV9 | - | CASSEGTGRTEAFF
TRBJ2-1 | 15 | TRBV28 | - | CASSLSARRNNEQFF
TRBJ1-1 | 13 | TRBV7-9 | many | CASSPALNTEAFF
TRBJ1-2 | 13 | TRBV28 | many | CASRTHRGDGYTF
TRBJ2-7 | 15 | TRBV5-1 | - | CASSTRPGQGYEQYF
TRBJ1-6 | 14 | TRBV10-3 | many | CAIQASSYNSPLHF
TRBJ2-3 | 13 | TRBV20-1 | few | CSASKEATDTQYF
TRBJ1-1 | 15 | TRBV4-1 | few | CASSQDSGGFTEAFF
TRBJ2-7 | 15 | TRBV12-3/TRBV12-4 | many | CASSGPSGGPGEQYF
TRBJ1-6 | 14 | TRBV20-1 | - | CSAKESSYNSPLHF
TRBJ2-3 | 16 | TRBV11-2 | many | CASTSRHGGFTDTQYF
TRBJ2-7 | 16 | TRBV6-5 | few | CASSYSSNRGTNEQYF
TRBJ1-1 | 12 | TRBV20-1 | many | CSAQIKNTEAFF
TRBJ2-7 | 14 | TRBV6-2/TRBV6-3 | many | CASTPPTATYEQYF
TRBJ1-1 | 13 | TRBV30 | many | CAWSATGNSEAFF
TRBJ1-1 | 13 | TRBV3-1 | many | CASSQTTRTEAFF
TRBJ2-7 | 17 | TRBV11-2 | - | CASSLTHPTRLLSEQYF
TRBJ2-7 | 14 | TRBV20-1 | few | CSARFSRSNYEQYF
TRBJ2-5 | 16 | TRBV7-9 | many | CASSPSASGSLGTQYF
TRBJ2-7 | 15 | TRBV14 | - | CASSQVAGGLYEQYF
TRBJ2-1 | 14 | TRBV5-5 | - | CASTREALPNEQFF
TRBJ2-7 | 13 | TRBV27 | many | CASSPRTGNEQYF
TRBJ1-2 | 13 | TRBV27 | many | CASSLSGGSGYTF
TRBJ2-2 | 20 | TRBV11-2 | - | CASSLFGAATGPENTGELFF
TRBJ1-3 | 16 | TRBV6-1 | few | CASSEAGQSSGNTIYF
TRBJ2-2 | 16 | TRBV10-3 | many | CAISDLGRGHYGELFF
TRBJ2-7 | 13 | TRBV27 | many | CASSSGDPYEQYF
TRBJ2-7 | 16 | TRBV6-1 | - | CASRRGNIVSSYEQYF
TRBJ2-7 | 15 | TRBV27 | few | CASSSQTSVSGTQYF
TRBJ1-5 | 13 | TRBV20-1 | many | CSARTNSNQPQHF
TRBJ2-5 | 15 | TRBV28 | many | CASSFPTGIKETQYF